This entry lists 2 T cell receptor beta chains sequenced from one sample in a study of identifying expanded T cells in peripheral blood. This table comes from immunoSEQ multiplex PCR, and its TCRdb copy is limited to in-frame clones, with some not included. The table includes about 90,000 clones, approximately 86% detected once. Sequencing was performed on blood. The source of these receptors is a person aged 18 to 69 in good health.

The rearrangement links TRBV30 to TRBJ1-1, with a weak D call TRBD1 (5 bases). The germline V gene has CDR1 GTSNPN and CDR2 SVGIG (reference sequence). Deletions cut 2 bases from V and 1 base from J, with 5 bases between. CDR3 size: 12 residues. The CDR3: CAWSQGNTEAFF. DNA of the CDR3: TGTGCCTGGAGTCAGGGGAACACTGAAGCTTTCTTT.

This chain links TRBV27 with TRBJ2-1; 10 nucleotides align to TRBD1. The junction had 4 bases not matched to a gene; V was cut back by 3 bases and J by 5 bases. The CDR3 consists of 15 residues. From germline, CDR1 is MNHEY and CDR2 SMNVEV (reference sequence). The CDR3 region is CASSFTGTGDNEQFF. CDR3 sequence (DNA): TGTGCCAGCAGTTTTACCGGGACAGGGGACAATGAGCAGTTCTTC.